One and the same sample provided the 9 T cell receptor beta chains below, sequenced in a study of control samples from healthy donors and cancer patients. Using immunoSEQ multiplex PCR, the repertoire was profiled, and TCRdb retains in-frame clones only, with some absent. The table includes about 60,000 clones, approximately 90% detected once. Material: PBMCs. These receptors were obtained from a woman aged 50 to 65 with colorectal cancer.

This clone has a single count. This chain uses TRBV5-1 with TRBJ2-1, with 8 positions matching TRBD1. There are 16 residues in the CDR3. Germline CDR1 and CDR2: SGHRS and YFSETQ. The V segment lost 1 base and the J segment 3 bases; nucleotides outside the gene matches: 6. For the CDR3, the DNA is TGCGCCAGCAGCTTGAGGGGGACAGGAGACTACAATGAGCAGTTCTTC. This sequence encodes CASSLRGTGDYNEQFF.

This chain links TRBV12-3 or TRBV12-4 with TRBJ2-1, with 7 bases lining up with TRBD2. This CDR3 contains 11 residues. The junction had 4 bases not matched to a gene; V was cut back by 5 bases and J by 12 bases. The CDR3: CASSQSGAQFF. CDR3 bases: TGTGCCAGCAGTCAAAGCGGGGCGCAGTTCTTC.

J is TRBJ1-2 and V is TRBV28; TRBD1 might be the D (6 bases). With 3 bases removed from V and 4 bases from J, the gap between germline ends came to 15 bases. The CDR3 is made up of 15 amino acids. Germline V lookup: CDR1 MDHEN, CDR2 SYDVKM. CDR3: CASSFWSGAGYGYTF. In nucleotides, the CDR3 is TGTGCCAGCAGTTTTTGGTCAGGGGCCGGCTATGGCTACACCTTC.

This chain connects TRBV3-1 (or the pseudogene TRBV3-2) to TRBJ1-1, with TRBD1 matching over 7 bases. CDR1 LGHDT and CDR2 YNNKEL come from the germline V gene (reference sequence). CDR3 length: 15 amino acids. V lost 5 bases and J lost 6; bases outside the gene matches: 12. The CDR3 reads CASSYLRGGGPEAFF. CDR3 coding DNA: TGTGCCAGCAGCTACTTAAGGGGAGGGGGCCCTGAAGCTTTCTTT.

CDR3 region: CASSLAANTGELFF. The CDR3 nucleotides are TGCGCCAGCAGCTTGGCAGCGAACACCGGGGAGCTGTTTTTT. J is TRBJ2-2 and V is TRBV5-1; D is uncertain. Germline V lookup: CDR1 SGHRS, CDR2 YFSETQ. CDR3 size: 14 residues. V gave up 0 bases and J gave up 0 bases, with 3 bases separating them.

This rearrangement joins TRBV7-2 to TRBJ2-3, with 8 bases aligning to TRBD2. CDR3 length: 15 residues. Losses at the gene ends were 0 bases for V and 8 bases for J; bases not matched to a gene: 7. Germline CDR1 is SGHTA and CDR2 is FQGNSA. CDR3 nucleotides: TGTGCCAGCAGCTTAGCGATAGCGGGACGTGTTACGCAGTATTTT. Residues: CASSLAIAGRVTQYF.

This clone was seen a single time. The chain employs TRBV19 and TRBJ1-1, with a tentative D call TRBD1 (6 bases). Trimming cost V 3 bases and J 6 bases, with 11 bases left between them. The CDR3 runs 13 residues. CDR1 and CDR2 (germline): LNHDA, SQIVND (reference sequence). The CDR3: CASSIPGAAEAFF. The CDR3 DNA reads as TGTGCCAGTAGTATCCCAGGGGCCGCTGAAGCTTTCTTT.

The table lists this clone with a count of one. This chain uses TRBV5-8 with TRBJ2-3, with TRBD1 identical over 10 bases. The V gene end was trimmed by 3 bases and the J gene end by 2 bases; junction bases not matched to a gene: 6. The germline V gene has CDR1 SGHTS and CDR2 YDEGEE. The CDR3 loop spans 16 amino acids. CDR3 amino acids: CASSSGQGVNTDTQYF. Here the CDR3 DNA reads TGTGCCAGCAGCTCCGGACAGGGGGTGAACACAGATACGCAGTATTTT.

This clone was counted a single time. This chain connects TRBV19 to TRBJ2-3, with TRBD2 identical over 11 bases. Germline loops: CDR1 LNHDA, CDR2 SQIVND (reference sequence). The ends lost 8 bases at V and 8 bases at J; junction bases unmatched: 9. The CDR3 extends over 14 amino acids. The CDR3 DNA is TGTGCCAGTTCCACTAGCGGGGGCCCGGCTACGCAGTATTTT. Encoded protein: CASSTSGGPATQYF.